The clone carrying this TCR beta chain turned up a few times. Its antigen is currently unknown. The data derive from a study of blood T cells in healthy people across ages. V was trimmed by 1 base and J by 9 bases, leaving 13 bases between them. The germline CDR1 and CDR2 sequences are LGHDT and YNNKEL (reference sequence). This CDR3 contains 14 residues. Overall study results and limits: Using unsorted PBMCs precluded a conclusive naive versus antigen-experienced comparison. More naive CD4+ cells and higher diversity marked long-lived donors relative to aged donors.

Sample-barcoded 5' priming and a J-beta primer mix drove a second PCR of roughly 6 to 12 cycles. TCRdb recomputed calls from the 5' RACE reads with MiXCR, one row per CDR3 protein. In the table there are roughly 900,000 distinct CDR3 sequences, about 48% of which are singletons. The TCR was taken from a young man in good health. The V gene is TRBV3-1, the J gene TRBJ2-1; a possible D gene is TRBD2 (5 bases). Sequences were obtained from blood. The CDR3 region has the DNA TGTGCCAGCAGCCAAGGCCTGCGGAGGACTGAGCAGTTCTTC. This translates into CASSQGLRRTEQFF.